The 10 T cell receptor beta chains listed next were all sequenced from one sample in a study of blood T cell repertoires in COVID-19. The repertoire was sequenced with immunoSEQ multiplex PCR; TCRdb's copy has only in-frame clones and lacks some. The repertoire holds about 300,000 clones, with approximately 89% as singletons. The sequencing sample was made of peripheral blood. Receptors originate from a young woman with COVID-19, enrolled during active disease.

The CDR3 sequence: CASSLQGLWDRELFF. The CDR3 nucleotides read TGTGCCAGCAGCTTGCAGGGGCTTTGGGATCGGGAGCTGTTTTTT. The chain combines TRBV5-6 with TRBJ2-2; D is possibly TRBD1 (6 bases). V was clipped by 1 base and J by 9 bases, with 16 bases between them. The CDR3 loop spans 15 amino acids. Per germline, CDR1 SGHDT and CDR2 YYEEEE.

The gene calls are TRBV14 and TRBJ1-2; D is unresolved. V was cut by 0 bases and J by 6 bases, with 5 bases left in between. The CDR3 consists of 12 residues. Germline lookup yields CDR1 SGHDN and CDR2 FVKESK. The DNA of the CDR3 is TGTGCCAGCAGCCAAGATCGGGATGGCTACACCTTC. Translating gives CASSQDRDGYTF.

V and J are TRBV29-1 and TRBJ2-7, with no clear D. Germline V gives CDR1 SQVTM, CDR2 ANQGSEA. V shed 3 bases and J shed 8 bases, with 11 bases lying between them. The CDR3 is 11 residues long. CDR3 in DNA: TGCAGCGTTGATCACAACAGCCAGCAGTACTTC. It specifies CSVDHNSQQYF.

This sequence joins TRBV21-1 and TRBJ1-5. TRBV21-1 has pseudogene status. CDR3 length equals 15 residues. The DNA for the CDR3 is TGTGCCAGCAGCCAGCGCGGGGGCGGCAATCAGCCCCAGCATTTT. As protein: CASSQRGGGNQPQHF.

This chain connects TRBV5-6 to TRBJ2-3; 11 bases map to TRBD1. CDR3 length: 16 amino acids. The germline CDR1 and CDR2 sequences are SGHDT and YYEEEE. The V gene end was trimmed by 1 base and the J gene end by 2 bases; junction bases not matched to a gene: 3. The CDR3 sequence is CASSLLGQGATDTQYF. In nucleotides, the CDR3 is TGTGCCAGCAGCTTGTTAGGACAGGGGGCCACAGATACGCAGTATTTT.

V usage is TRBV19 and J usage is TRBJ1-2; D uncertain. Germline V gene lookup returns CDR1 LNHDA and CDR2 SQIVND (reference sequence). This CDR3 spans 13 amino acids. V lost 2 bases and J 3 bases, leaving 7 bases between the germline ends. CDR3 protein: CASSINLDYGYTF. Here the CDR3 DNA reads TGTGCCAGTAGTATAAACTTGGACTATGGCTACACCTTC.

The V and J genes are TRBV5-1 and TRBJ2-2, with 7 positions matching TRBD2. Germline values: CDR1 SGHRS, CDR2 YFSETQ. Trimming took 4 bases from V and 2 from J; bases not matched to a gene: 5. This CDR3 spans 15 amino acids. The CDR3 DNA is TGCGCCAGCAGCAACGGACTAGTCAACACCGGGGAGCTGTTTTTT. Protein: CASSNGLVNTGELFF.

The gene calls are TRBV5-6 and TRBJ2-7; the D gene is possibly TRBD1 (6 bases). The germline gives CDR1 SGHDT, CDR2 YYEEEE. CDR3 length equals 14 residues. V shed 0 bases and J shed 3 bases, with 10 bases lying between them. For the CDR3, the DNA is TGTGCCAGCAGCTTGGCAACACAGGGCTACGAGCAGTACGTC. Protein sequence: CASSLATQGYEQYV.

The chain recombines TRBV2 with TRBJ2-2, with D maybe TRBD2 (5 bases). CDR1 and CDR2 (germline): SNHLY, FYNNEI. V was shortened by 4 bases and J by 6 bases, with 12 bases between the two germline ends. The CDR3 covers 14 residues. In nucleotides, the CDR3 is TGTGCCAGCAGTGCCAGGACCGGGGCCGGGGAGCTGTTTTTT. Translating gives CASSARTGAGELFF.

The chain uses TRBV14 and TRBJ2-5; 9 positions agree with TRBD2. V shed 2 bases and J 1 base; nucleotides not matched to a gene: 2. The CDR3 runs 15 residues. CDR1 is SGHDN and CDR2 is FVKESK in the germline V gene. CDR3 DNA sequence: TGTGCCAGCAGCCAACTAGCGGGGATCCAAGAGACCCAGTACTTC. Translated, it gives CASSQLAGIQETQYF. The variable domain in full, with the rest retrieved from reference TRBV14 and TRBJ2-5, is EAGVTQFPSHSVIEKGQTVTLRCDPISGHDNLYWYRRVMGKEIKFLLHFVKESKQDESGMPNNRFLAERTGGTYSTLKVQPAELEDSGVYFCASSQLAGIQETQYFGPGTRLLVL.